This T cell receptor (beta chain) came from a study of T cells in Graves' hyperthyroidism and ophthalmopathy. V dropped 4 bases and J dropped 1 base, with 10 bases sitting between them. The germline CDR1 and CDR2 sequences are DFQATT and SNEGSKA (reference sequence). CDR3 size: 13 residues. The sample holds many counts of this clonotype. Researchers took RNA transcripts and amplified the TCR beta CDR3 regions from them. Primed by the HTBI set, a first-round RT-PCR was run on the TCR CDR3. TCRdb processed the multiplex PCR reads anew with MiXCR; each CDR3 protein has one entry. The table records 250,000 to 350,000 distinct CDR3 sequences, approximately 15% of them present only once.

This sequence joins TRBV20-1 and TRBJ2-5, with D uncertain. Sequencing was performed on blood. This receptor was identified in a woman in her sixties or seventies with Graves' ophthalmopathy. The CDR3, as DNA: TGCAGTGCTATGAGCGAACGCCAAGAGACCCAGTACTTC. Translating it yields CSAMSERQETQYF.